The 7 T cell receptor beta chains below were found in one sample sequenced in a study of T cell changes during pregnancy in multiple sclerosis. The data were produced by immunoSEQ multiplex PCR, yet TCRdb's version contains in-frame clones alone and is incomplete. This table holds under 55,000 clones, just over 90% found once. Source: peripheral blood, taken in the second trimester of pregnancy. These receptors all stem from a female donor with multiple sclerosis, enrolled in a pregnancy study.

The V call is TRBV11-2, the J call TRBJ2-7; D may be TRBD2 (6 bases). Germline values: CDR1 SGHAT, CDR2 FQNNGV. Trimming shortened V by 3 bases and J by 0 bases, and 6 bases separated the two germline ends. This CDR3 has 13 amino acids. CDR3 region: CASSFGSSYEQYF. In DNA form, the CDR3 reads TGTGCCAGCAGCTTCGGGAGCTCCTACGAGCAGTACTTC. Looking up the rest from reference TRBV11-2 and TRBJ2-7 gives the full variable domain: EAGVAQSPRYKIIEKRQSVAFWCNPISGHATLYWYQQILGQGPKLLIQFQNNGVVDDSQLPKDRFSAERLKGVDSTLKIQPAKLEDSAVYLCASSFGSSYEQYFGPGTRLTVT.

CDR3 amino acids: CASSFSSGNTIYF. CDR3 nucleotides: TGTGCCAGCAGTTTTAGCTCTGGAAACACCATATATTTT. The chain has TRBV27 and TRBJ1-3; D gene ambiguous. Germline CDR1 reads MNHEY; CDR2 reads SMNVEV (reference sequence). The CDR3 is 13 amino acids. The ends were cut back, 3 bases at V and 0 bases at J, with 3 bases in the middle.

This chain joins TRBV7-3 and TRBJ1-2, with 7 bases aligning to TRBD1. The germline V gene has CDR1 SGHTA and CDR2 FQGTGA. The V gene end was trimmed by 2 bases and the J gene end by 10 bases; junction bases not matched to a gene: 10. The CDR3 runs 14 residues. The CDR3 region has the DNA TGTGCCAGCAGCTTATTAGGGGGCCAGGGTTACTACACCTTC. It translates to CASSLLGGQGYYTF.

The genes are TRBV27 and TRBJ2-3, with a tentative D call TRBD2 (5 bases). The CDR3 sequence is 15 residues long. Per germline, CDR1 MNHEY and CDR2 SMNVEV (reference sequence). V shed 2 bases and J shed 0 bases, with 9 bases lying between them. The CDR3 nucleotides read TGTGCCAGCAGTTTAAGAGGGTTCAGCACAGATACGCAGTATTTT. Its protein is CASSLRGFSTDTQYF.

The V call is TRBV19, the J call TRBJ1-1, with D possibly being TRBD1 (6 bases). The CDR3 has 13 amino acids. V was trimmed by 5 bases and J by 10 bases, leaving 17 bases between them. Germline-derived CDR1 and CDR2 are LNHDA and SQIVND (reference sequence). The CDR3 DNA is TGTGCCAGTAGTTCACAGGGAGGGGTCGGAGCTTTCTTT. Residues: CASSSQGGVGAFF.

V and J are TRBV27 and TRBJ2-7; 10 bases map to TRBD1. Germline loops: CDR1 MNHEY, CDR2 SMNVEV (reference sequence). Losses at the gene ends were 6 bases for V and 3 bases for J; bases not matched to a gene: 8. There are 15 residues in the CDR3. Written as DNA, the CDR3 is TGTGCCAGCAGAACTCCGGGACAGGGGATCTACGAGCAGTACTTC. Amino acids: CASRTPGQGIYEQYF.

The CDR3 nucleotides are TGCGCCAGCAGCTTGTGGGCTAGCGGGGAGGCAAGGCAGTATTTT. Its protein is CASSLWASGEARQYF. The V and J genes are TRBV5-1 and TRBJ2-3, with 9 bases matching TRBD2. V shed 1 base, J shed 11 bases, and the junction held 11 bases outside the gene matches. The CDR3 covers 15 residues. Germline V lookup: CDR1 SGHRS, CDR2 YFSETQ.